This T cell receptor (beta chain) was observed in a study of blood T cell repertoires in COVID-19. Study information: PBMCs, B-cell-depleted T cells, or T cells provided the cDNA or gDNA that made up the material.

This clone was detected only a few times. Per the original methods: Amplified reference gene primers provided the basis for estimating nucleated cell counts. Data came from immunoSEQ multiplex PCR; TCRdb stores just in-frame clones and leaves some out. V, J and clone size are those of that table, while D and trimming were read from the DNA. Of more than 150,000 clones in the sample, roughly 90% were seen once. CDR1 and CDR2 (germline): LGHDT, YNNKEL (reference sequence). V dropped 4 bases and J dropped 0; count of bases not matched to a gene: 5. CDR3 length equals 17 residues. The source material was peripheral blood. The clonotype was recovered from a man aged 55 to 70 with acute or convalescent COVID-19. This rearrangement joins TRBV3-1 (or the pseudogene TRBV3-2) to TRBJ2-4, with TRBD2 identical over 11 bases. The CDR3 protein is CASSRILAGVAKNIQYF. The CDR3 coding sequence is TGTGCCAGCAGCCGGATACTAGCGGGGGTAGCCAAAAACATTCAGTACTTC.